One sample yielded the 27 T cell receptor beta chains listed below, sequenced in a study of blood T cell repertoires in COVID-19. Data came from immunoSEQ multiplex PCR; TCRdb stores just in-frame clones and leaves some out. Of hundreds of thousands of clones in the sample, 86% are singletons; the top ten hold approximately 3.3%. The sample comprised PBMCs or T cells enriched from blood (not recorded which). Receptors were obtained from a woman aged 45-65 years in a cohort exposed to, infected with or recovered from COVID-19 (not recorded which).

V usage is TRBV30 and J usage is TRBJ1-5; D is undetermined. CDR1 and CDR2 from the germline V gene are GTSNPN and SVGIG (reference sequence). Trimming took 5 bases from V and 5 from J, leaving 10 bases between them. This CDR3 region has 12 residues. The chain's CDR3 is CAWSQEDQPQHF. CDR3 bases: TGTGCCTGGTCCCAGGAGGATCAGCCCCAGCATTTT.

There are a few counts of this clone. V usage is TRBV6-5 and J usage is TRBJ2-1; 7 bases align to TRBD1. The CDR3 loop spans 13 amino acids. CDR1 and CDR2 (germline): MNHEY, SVGAGI. After removal of 6 bases from V and 9 bases from J, the junction contained 8 bases not matched to a gene. The CDR3 DNA reads TGTGCCAGCAGCCGGCGAAAGGGGGCTGAGCAGTTCTTC. It yields the protein CASSRRKGAEQFF.

The chain links TRBV19 to TRBJ2-7; possible D gene TRBD1, 6 bases. V lost 4 bases, J lost 0 bases, and 10 bases lay in between. The germline CDR1 and CDR2 sequences are LNHDA and SQIVND (reference sequence). The CDR3 extends over 14 amino acids. This CDR3 reads CASSKNRDSYEQYF. DNA of the CDR3: TGTGCCAGTAGTAAAAACAGGGACTCCTACGAGCAGTACTTC.

This clone appeared a single time. The V call is TRBV5-8, the J call TRBJ2-6; 8 positions match TRBD2. Germline V CDR1 and CDR2: SGHTS, YDEGEE. This CDR3 has 16 residues. V was pared by 0 bases and J by 6 bases, with 5 bases of the junction left unmatched. Here the CDR3 DNA reads TGTGCCAGCAGCTTGGCCGGGAGGGCCTTGGCCAACGTCCTGACTTTC. Protein product: CASSLAGRALANVLTF.

The chain employs TRBV28 and TRBJ1-6; tentatively, D is TRBD1 (5 bases). The V end was cut by 6 bases, the J end by 6 bases, with 9 bases between. CDR1 is MDHEN and CDR2 is SYDVKM in the germline V gene. This CDR3 has 13 residues. The CDR3 loop is CASRRQFNSPLHF. CDR3 bases: TGTGCCAGCAGGCGACAGTTTAATTCACCCCTCCACTTT.

The genes are TRBV7-9 and TRBJ1-1, with a possible D match to TRBD1 (5 bases). Germline CDR1 SEHNR, CDR2 FQNEAQ (reference sequence). The CDR3 spans 14 residues. V lost 2 bases and J lost 3, with 10 bases in between. In DNA form, the CDR3 reads TGTGCCAGCAGCTTATCAGGGTATGACACTGAAGCTTTCTTT. Protein product: CASSLSGYDTEAFF. Complete variable domain (other parts from reference TRBV7-9 and TRBJ1-1): DTGVSQNPRHKITKRGQNVTFRCDPISEHNRLYWYRQTLGQGPEFLTYFQNEAQLEKSRLLSDRFSAERPKGSFSTLEIQRTEQGDSAMYLCASSLSGYDTEAFFGQGTRLTVV.

The chain recombines TRBV6-4 with TRBJ1-1, with TRBD1 as a possible D gene (6 bases). This CDR3 region has 13 residues. Germline-derived CDR1 and CDR2 are MRHNA and SNTAGT. Trimming pared 3 bases from V and 4 bases from J, leaving 9 bases between. The CDR3, as DNA: TGTGCCAGCAGTGAGGCCAGGGGCACTGAAGCTTTCTTT. Amino acids: CASSEARGTEAFF.

The chain couples TRBV5-1 to TRBJ2-3; 7 bases agree with TRBD2. This CDR3 is 16 amino acids long. V lost 7 bases, J lost 2 bases, and 13 bases stayed unmatched. Germline-derived CDR1 and CDR2 are SGHRS and YFSETQ. CDR3 loop: CASGAGTGGNTDTQYF. The CDR3 bases are TGCGCCAGCGGTGCGGGGACCGGGGGGAACACAGATACGCAGTATTTT.

This clone was picked up a small number of times. The V call is TRBV7-2, the J call TRBJ1-4; possibly TRBD1 for D (5 bases). There are 14 residues in the CDR3. Germline loops: CDR1 SGHTA, CDR2 FQGNSA. V gave up 2 bases and J gave up 7 bases, with 11 bases separating them. Here the CDR3 reads CASSLRRGGEKLFF. In nucleotides, the CDR3 is TGTGCCAGCAGCTTACGAAGGGGAGGTGAAAAACTGTTTTTT.

This chain links TRBV5-6 with TRBJ2-6, with D unclear. Trimming took 0 bases from V and 0 from J, leaving 4 bases between them. Germline lookup yields CDR1 SGHDT and CDR2 YYEEEE. The CDR3 contains 15 residues. The CDR3 spells CASSLGVSGANVLTF. In nucleotides, the CDR3 is TGTGCCAGCAGCTTGGGCGTCTCTGGGGCCAACGTCCTGACTTTC.

V and J are TRBV19 and TRBJ1-3, with unresolved D. The CDR3 contains 14 residues. V lost 1 base and J lost 0, with 4 bases in between. From germline, CDR1 is LNHDA and CDR2 SQIVND (reference sequence). The CDR3 loop reads CASSIVSSGNTIYF. Written as DNA, the CDR3 is TGTGCCAGTAGTATAGTCAGCTCTGGAAACACCATATATTTT.

The chain uses TRBV25-1 and TRBJ1-2, with 8 bases matching TRBD1. Germline V gene sequence: CDR1 MGHDK, CDR2 SYGVNS. This CDR3 has 15 amino acids. Trimming at V came to 3 bases and at J to 6 bases, leaving 9 bases not matched to a gene. As DNA, the CDR3 is TGTGCCAGCAGTGAGCTCGACAGGGGTTTCGATGGCTACACCTTC. Amino acid sequence: CASSELDRGFDGYTF.

V usage is TRBV7-2 and J usage is TRBJ1-1, with D possibly being TRBD1 (5 bases). The V end lost 5 bases, the J end lost 6 bases, and 19 bases lay between the germline ends. Germline loops: CDR1 SGHTA, CDR2 FQGNSA. The CDR3 is made up of 15 amino acids. CDR3 coding DNA: TGTGCCAGCAGCACCCTGGGGCAGGGCGTGGCTGAAGCTTTCTTT. Protein product: CASSTLGQGVAEAFF.

The V and J genes are TRBV7-2 and TRBJ2-7; D remains unclear. The V and J ends lost 2 bases and 0 bases respectively, with 8 bases between them. CDR1 is SGHTA and CDR2 is FQGNSA in the germline V gene. CDR3 length: 14 residues. Written as DNA, the CDR3 is TGTGCCAGCAGCTTAAGCCCCAACTCCTACGAGCAGTACTTC. Translated, it gives CASSLSPNSYEQYF. Filled out from reference TRBV7-2 and TRBJ2-7, the complete variable domain reads GAGVSQSPSNKVTEKGKDVELRCDPISGHTALYWYRQSLGQGLEFLIYFQGNSAPDKSGLPSDRFSAERTGGSVSTLTIQRTQQEDSAVYLCASSLSPNSYEQYFGPGTRLTVT.

This clone was recorded a few times. J is TRBJ2-2 and V is TRBV12-5, with D possibly TRBD1 on 7 matching bases. Per the germline V gene, CDR1 is LGHNT and CDR2 is FRNRAP. The CDR3 runs 17 residues. Trimming cost V 0 bases and J 4 bases, with 15 bases left between them. DNA for the CDR3: TGTGCTAGTGGTTTGGTGTCAGGGGGACTGGCCACCGGGGAGCTGTTTTTT. It specifies CASGLVSGGLATGELFF.

V gene TRBV28 combines with J gene TRBJ1-2; TRBD1 is a possible D gene (6 bases). The CDR3 covers 12 residues. The V gene's germline CDR1 is MDHEN and CDR2 SYDVKM. V lost 8 bases to trimming and J lost 2 bases, with 9 bases between them. The DNA of the CDR3 is TGTGCCAGCCAAACAGGGAACTATGGCTACACCTTC. This gives the protein CASQTGNYGYTF.

The chain employs TRBV11-2 and TRBJ1-6; D remains ambiguous. V lost 5 bases and J lost 3, with 11 bases in between. The CDR3 length is 15 residues. Germline CDR1 reads SGHAT; CDR2 reads FQNNGV. The CDR3 nucleotides read TGTGCCAGCAGCCCCGGACTTAACTATAATTCACCCCTCCACTTT. Translated, it gives CASSPGLNYNSPLHF.

The V and J genes are TRBV7-2 and TRBJ2-3; 8 bases line up with TRBD2. Germline V gene data show CDR1 as SGHTA and CDR2 as FQGNSA. The J segment lost 5 bases and the V segment lost 2 bases, leaving 6 bases of the junction unmatched. There are 15 residues in the CDR3. The CDR3 loop is CASSLSRLAGDTQYF. The CDR3 DNA sequence: TGTGCCAGCAGCTTAAGTAGGCTAGCGGGAGATACGCAGTATTTT. Full variable domain (rest looked up from reference TRBV7-2 and TRBJ2-3): GAGVSQSPSNKVTEKGKDVELRCDPISGHTALYWYRQSLGQGLEFLIYFQGNSAPDKSGLPSDRFSAERTGGSVSTLTIQRTQQEDSAVYLCASSLSRLAGDTQYFGPGTRLTVL.

The chain joins TRBV7-2 to TRBJ1-3, with D perhaps matching TRBD1 (5 bases). The ends were cut back, 1 base at V and 2 bases at J, with 9 bases in the middle. This CDR3 has 15 amino acids. Per germline, CDR1 SGHTA and CDR2 FQGNSA. Written as DNA, the CDR3 is TGTGCCAGCAGCTTAGTTCTGGGGCCTGGAAACACCATATATTTT. It yields the protein CASSLVLGPGNTIYF.

This clone appeared once. The chain uses TRBV5-4 and TRBJ2-5; 10 nucleotides match TRBD2. The junction had 2 bases not matched to a gene; V was cut back by 3 bases and J by 3 bases. Germline V lookup: CDR1 SGHNT, CDR2 YYREEE (reference sequence). The length of the CDR3 is 14 residues. The CDR3 DNA follows: TGTGCCAGCAGCTCCCTAGCGGGAGAAGAGACCCAGTACTTC. This encodes CASSSLAGEETQYF.

This chain connects TRBV11-2 to TRBJ1-2; tentative D call: TRBD1 (6 bases). The CDR3 contains 11 residues. Trimming pared 7 bases from V and 8 bases from J, leaving 11 bases between. Germline CDR1 SGHAT, CDR2 FQNNGV. CDR3 amino acids: CASNWGRGYTF. The CDR3 region has the DNA TGTGCCAGCAACTGGGGGCGCGGCTACACCTTC.

The chain employs TRBV24-1 and TRBJ2-5, with 8 nucleotides matching TRBD1. The CDR3 is 15 residues long. Per germline, CDR1 KGHDR and CDR2 SFDVKD. Trimming cost V 3 bases and J 3 bases; bases outside gene matches: 5. CDR3 bases: TGTGCCACCAGTGATCCCCAGGACAGGGAAGAGACCCAGTACTTC. It specifies CATSDPQDREETQYF.

V is TRBV6-5 and J is TRBJ2-2, with 10 bases matching TRBD1. The CDR3 is made up of 15 amino acids. Germline CDR1 and CDR2: MNHEY and SVGAGI. The V gene end was trimmed by 6 bases and the J gene end by 4 bases; junction bases not matched to a gene: 5. The CDR3 DNA sequence: TGTGCCAGCAGCAGACAGGGGGCGGGCACCGGGGAGCTGTTTTTT. It codes for CASSRQGAGTGELFF.

The chain employs TRBV30 and TRBJ1-1; D not certain. Germline V gives CDR1 GTSNPN, CDR2 SVGIG (reference sequence). Trimming took 0 bases from V and 1 from J, leaving 9 bases between them. The CDR3 has 14 residues. The CDR3 nucleotides are TGTGCCTGGAGTGTGTACAGTGAGAACACTGAAGCTTTCTTT. Its protein is CAWSVYSENTEAFF.

This sequence joins TRBV2 and TRBJ1-2; D possibly corresponds to TRBD1 (6 bases). Per the germline V gene, CDR1 is SNHLY and CDR2 is FYNNEI. V was pared by 8 bases and J by 6 bases, with 10 bases between. CDR3 length: 11 residues. The CDR3 nucleotides read TGTGCCAGCGGGAAGGGGGATGGCTACACCTTC. Translated, it gives CASGKGDGYTF.

V gene TRBV7-9 combines with J gene TRBJ1-2, with D possibly being TRBD1 (5 bases). Germline CDR1 SEHNR, CDR2 FQNEAQ (reference sequence). The CDR3 is 16 amino acids. Trimming stripped 4 bases from V and 6 bases from J, with 21 bases between. The CDR3 DNA follows: TGTGCCAGCAGCTCCAAGGGCGGGGGGGACGTGGATGGCTACACCTTC. Its translation is CASSSKGGGDVDGYTF.

The chain has TRBV7-9 and TRBJ1-6, with 9 bases aligning to TRBD1. The CDR3 totals 14 residues. V dropped 8 bases and J dropped 6; count of bases not matched to a gene: 5. The germline V gene encodes CDR1 SEHNR and CDR2 FQNEAQ (reference sequence). CDR3 bases: TGTGCCAGCGAGACAGGGGGATCTAATTCACCCCTCCACTTT. It codes for CASETGGSNSPLHF.